The 25 T cell receptor beta chains presented below share a single source sample, sequenced in a study of response to subunit inactivated influenza vaccine. MiXCR, applied by TCRdb to the RT-PCR reads, yields one record per CDR3 protein. The repertoire consists of approximately 530,000 distinct CDR3 sequences, with roughly 8.2% occurring once and the leading ten covering approximately 13%. The sequences come from PBMCs from blood, collected roughly 24 months after vaccination. All receptors derive from a man between 45 and 75 years old who received an inactivated influenza vaccine.

This clonotype was found a few times. This sequence joins TRBV7-9 and TRBJ2-7; D is unresolved. The CDR3 has 12 amino acids. Germline CDR1 reads SEHNR; CDR2 reads FQNEAQ (reference sequence). Trimming took 1 base from V and 7 from J, leaving 8 bases between them. The CDR3 loop reads CASSLGVREQYF. DNA for the CDR3: TGTGCCAGCAGCTTAGGCGTCCGAGAGCAGTACTTC.

This rearrangement joins TRBV28 to TRBJ2-5; D ambiguous. V dropped 6 bases and J dropped 6 bases, with 11 bases sitting between them. The CDR3 loop spans 12 amino acids. CDR1 and CDR2 (germline): MDHEN, SYDVKM. The CDR3 loop is CASRAAAQTQYF. DNA of the CDR3: TGTGCCAGCAGGGCGGCGGCGCAGACCCAGTACTTC. The variable domain in full, completed from reference TRBV28 and TRBJ2-5, reads DVKVTQSSRYLVKRTGEKVFLECVQDMDHENMFWYRQDPGLGLRLIYFSYDVKMKEKGDIPEGYSVSREKKERFSLILESASTNQTSMYLCASRAAAQTQYFGPGTRLLVL.

V usage is TRBV24-1 and J usage is TRBJ2-3; 7 bases fit TRBD2. CDR1 is KGHDR, CDR2 SFDVKD, per germline. V trimming: 1 base; J trimming: 0 bases; junction bases outside the gene matches: 3. The CDR3 runs 16 residues. CDR3 DNA: TGTGCCACCAGTGATTTTAATAGCGGGAGCACAGATACGCAGTATTTT. Translation gives CATSDFNSGSTDTQYF.

The chain combines TRBV12-3 or TRBV12-4 with TRBJ2-1, with 8 bases identical to TRBD2. CDR3 length equals 15 residues. V trimming: 7 bases; J trimming: 8 bases; junction bases outside the gene matches: 13. The CDR3 nucleotides read TGTGCCAGCAACCTACTAGCGGACCGTGTCGATGAGCAGTTCTTC. Translation: CASNLLADRVDEQFF.

The table lists this clonotype with many counts. This chain connects TRBV10-2 to TRBJ2-1; no clear D gene. V was cut by 4 bases and J by 5 bases, with 21 bases left in between. This CDR3 region has 17 residues. Germline V lookup: CDR1 WSHSY, CDR2 SAAADI. The CDR3 spells CASSARTLPTTNNEQFF. CDR3 nucleotide sequence: TGCGCCAGCAGTGCCCGAACCTTACCCACTACTAACAATGAGCAGTTCTTC.

This clonotype was counted between two and nine times. This sequence joins TRBV14 and TRBJ2-1; 8 bases map to TRBD2. The CDR3 has 12 residues. Trimming took 2 bases from V and 13 from J; bases not matched to a gene: 4. The germline V gene has CDR1 SGHDN and CDR2 FVKESK. In nucleotides, the CDR3 is TGTGCCAGCAGCCAAAGGCGGGAGGTACAGTTCTTC. Translating gives CASSQRREVQFF.

In this sample, this clonotype turned up many times. V gene TRBV15 combines with J gene TRBJ2-7; D possibly corresponds to TRBD1 (5 bases). The V gene's germline CDR1 is LNHNV and CDR2 YYDKDF (reference sequence). V shed 8 bases and J shed 4 bases, with 15 bases lying between them. CDR3 size: 13 residues. The CDR3 loop reads CATGPGSVYEQYF. The CDR3 DNA reads TGTGCCACCGGGCCAGGGTCAGTATACGAGCAGTACTTC.

The chain couples TRBV10-2 to TRBJ2-5; the D gene is possibly TRBD2 (5 bases). The CDR3 runs 16 residues. V lost 5 bases to trimming and J lost 6 bases, with 22 bases between them. Germline-derived CDR1 and CDR2 are WSHSY and SAAADI. The CDR3 sequence is CASSSGSSGLQKTQYF. The CDR3 DNA reads TGCGCCAGCAGTTCCGGTTCATCTGGACTTCAAAAGACCCAGTACTTC.

The sample holds a few counts of this clonotype. The chain employs TRBV25-1 and TRBJ1-4; maybe TRBD1 (5 bases). V was pared by 11 bases and J by 5 bases, with 18 bases between. The germline CDR1 and CDR2 sequences are MGHDK and SYGVNS. This CDR3 region has 14 residues. The CDR3 nucleotides read TGTGCCGCTCAAGGGGCCAGAGCAAATGAAAAACTGTTTTTT. It is translated as CAAQGARANEKLFF.

The rearrangement joins TRBV7-9 to TRBJ2-1; 9 bases line up with TRBD2. The CDR3 sequence is 15 residues long. The trim removed 5 bases at V and 9 bases at J, leaving 11 bases unmatched. The germline V gene encodes CDR1 SEHNR and CDR2 FQNEAQ (reference sequence). The CDR3 nucleotides read TGTGCCAGCAGCCGCGCGGCTAGCGGGAAATCTGAGCAGTTCTTC. Amino acids: CASSRAASGKSEQFF.

This clonotype has just a few counts. This chain uses TRBV20-1 with TRBJ2-5, with 14 bases fitting TRBD2. Trimming removed 3 bases from V and 7 bases from J; junction bases left unmatched: 7. The CDR3 is made up of 15 amino acids. Germline CDR1 is DFQATT and CDR2 is SNEGSKA (reference sequence). The CDR3, as DNA: TGCAGTGCTAGTAGGACTAGCGGGAGGCTTGTGACCCAGTACTTC. Amino acids: CSASRTSGRLVTQYF.

In its sample, this clonotype was seen many times. The rearrangement links TRBV7-2 to TRBJ2-7; TRBD2 aligns across 11 bases. This CDR3 comprises 14 residues. Germline V gene sequence: CDR1 SGHTA, CDR2 FQGNSA. Trimming cost V 5 bases and J 4 bases; bases outside gene matches: 4. CDR3 in amino acids: CASSLWTSGYEQYF. CDR3 DNA sequence: TGTGCCAGCAGCCTGTGGACTAGCGGGTACGAGCAGTACTTC.

The table lists this clonotype with a few counts. The chain is built from TRBV5-1 and TRBJ2-1; the match to TRBD2 covers 11 bases. V lost 6 bases, J lost 3 bases, and 5 bases stayed unmatched. This CDR3 has 15 amino acids. Germline V lookup: CDR1 SGHRS, CDR2 YFSETQ. The CDR3 loop reads CASTRTSGFYNEQFF. As DNA, the CDR3 is TGCGCCAGCACCCGGACTAGCGGGTTCTACAATGAGCAGTTCTTC.

The chain links TRBV20-1 to TRBJ2-5; TRBD2 is a possible D gene (7 bases). V dropped 2 bases and J dropped 4 bases, with 14 bases sitting between them. Germline V gene data show CDR1 as DFQATT and CDR2 as SNEGSKA (reference sequence). There are 14 residues in the CDR3. DNA for the CDR3: TGCAGTGCTAGACCTCCGGGGGGCCGAGAGACCCAGTACTTC. Translation gives CSARPPGGRETQYF.

The rearrangement joins TRBV12-3 or TRBV12-4 to TRBJ2-1; D possibly matches TRBD1 or TRBD2 (6 bases each). The CDR3 runs to 15 residues. Trimming removed 3 bases from V and 8 bases from J, with 17 bases in between. Here the CDR3 reads CASSFVRGRWDEQFF. In nucleotides, the CDR3 is TGTGCCAGCAGTTTCGTCCGGGGGCGCTGGGATGAGCAGTTCTTC.

The chain couples TRBV7-6 to TRBJ2-2; 16 bases agree with TRBD2. Losses at the gene ends were 8 bases for V and 7 bases for J; bases not matched to a gene: 7. This CDR3 contains 16 residues. Germline CDR1 is SGHVS and CDR2 is FNYEAQ. CDR3 in amino acids: CASLGLAGGQGGELFF. The CDR3 nucleotides are TGTGCCAGCCTGGGACTAGCGGGAGGGCAGGGCGGGGAGCTGTTTTTT.

Points on this clonotype: This CDR3 is missing its conserved last phenylalanine or tryptophan, likely due to a read error. This chain links TRBV4-2 with TRBJ2-1, with 10 bases that match TRBD2. The CDR3 consists of 17 residues. The V and J ends lost 1 base and 0 bases, in that order; junction bases with no gene match: 3. The V gene's germline CDR1 is LGHNA and CDR2 YNFKEQ. DNA for the CDR3: TGTGCCAGCAGCCAAGGACTAGCGGGTTCCTCCTACAATGAGCAGTTCTCC. It specifies CASSQGLAGSSYNEQFS.

The V call is TRBV7-9, the J call TRBJ1-5; unclear D gene. Germline CDR1 SEHNR, CDR2 FQNEAQ (reference sequence). Trimming pared 5 bases from V and 1 base from J, leaving 15 bases between. CDR3 length: 16 amino acids. The CDR3 sequence: CASSAEMVGSNQPQHF. The DNA for the CDR3 is TGTGCCAGCAGCGCCGAAATGGTCGGGAGCAATCAGCCCCAGCATTTT.

In this sample, this clonotype turned up a few times. The V call is TRBV10-3, the J call TRBJ1-1; no clear D. The V end lost 6 bases, the J end lost 0 bases, and 8 bases lay between the germline ends. The germline V gene encodes CDR1 ENHRY and CDR2 SYGVKD. The CDR3 is made up of 13 amino acids. The CDR3 loop is CAIREGMNTEAFF. The CDR3 DNA reads as TGTGCCATCAGGGAGGGAATGAACACTGAAGCTTTCTTT.

This clonotype has a handful of counts. The chain has TRBV28 and TRBJ1-1; D unresolved. The V and J ends lost 2 bases and 5 bases respectively, with 12 bases between them. The CDR3 sequence is 14 residues long. Germline lookup yields CDR1 MDHEN and CDR2 SYDVKM. The CDR3 loop reads CASSLRAPSTEAFF. DNA for the CDR3: TGTGCCAGCAGTTTACGAGCGCCGAGTACTGAAGCTTTCTTT.

V and J are TRBV27 and TRBJ2-3, with D uncertain. This CDR3 has 14 residues. V shed 4 bases and J shed 2 bases, with 10 bases lying between them. The germline V gene has CDR1 MNHEY and CDR2 SMNVEV (reference sequence). CDR3 protein: CASSYLRYTDTQYF. In DNA form, the CDR3 reads TGTGCCAGCAGTTATTTGAGATACACAGATACGCAGTATTTT.

This clonotype was recorded at least ten times. V gene TRBV12-3 or TRBV12-4 combines with J gene TRBJ2-2; 7 bases are shared with TRBD1. This CDR3 comprises 14 residues. V was pared by 3 bases and J by 4 bases, with 2 bases of the junction left unmatched. The chain's CDR3 is CASSLRGPTGELFF. CDR3 DNA: TGTGCCAGCAGTTTGAGGGGGCCCACCGGGGAGCTGTTTTTT.

V is TRBV2 and J is TRBJ2-7; D is unresolved. Germline V gene lookup returns CDR1 SNHLY and CDR2 FYNNEI. The CDR3 runs to 9 residues. V was pared by 8 bases and J by 7 bases, with 6 bases between. The DNA of the CDR3 is TGTGCCAGCGGGGTTGAGCAGTACTTC. Translation: CASGVEQYF.

The chain employs TRBV10-2 and TRBJ2-2; D unresolved. The CDR3 sequence is 14 residues long. CDR1 is WSHSY and CDR2 is SAAADI in the germline V gene. Trimming pared 4 bases from V and 2 bases from J, leaving 8 bases between. The CDR3 sequence: CASSANRNTGELFF. For the CDR3, the DNA is TGCGCCAGCAGTGCCAATCGTAACACCGGGGAGCTGTTTTTT.

This clonotype showed up many times. CDR3 in DNA: TGTGCCAGCAGATCATGGGGTGGAGGAACAGATACGCAGTATTTT. It is translated as CASRSWGGGTDTQYF. The chain carries TRBV7-2 and TRBJ2-3, with a possible D match to TRBD2 (5 bases). The CDR3 length is 15 residues. V lost 6 bases to trimming and J lost 3 bases, with 16 bases between them. Germline lookup yields CDR1 SGHTA and CDR2 FQGNSA. The full variable domain, with the rest looked up from reference TRBV7-2 and TRBJ2-3, is GAGVSQSPSNKVTEKGKDVELRCDPISGHTALYWYRQSLGQGLEFLIYFQGNSAPDKSGLPSDRFSAERTGGSVSTLTIQRTQQEDSAVYLCASRSWGGGTDTQYFGPGTRLTVL.